This TCR beta chain was sequenced in a study of blood T cells in healthy people across ages. Findings and limits, study-wide: Lack of knowledge of donor CMV status possibly confounded expanded clonotype changes.

Sample-barcoded 5' priming and a J-beta primer mix drove a second PCR of roughly 6 to 12 cycles. TCRdb re-called the 5' RACE reads through MiXCR, storing one row per CDR3 protein. The repertoire holds hundreds of thousands of distinct CDR3 sequences, with about 43% as singletons. As to this clonotype: The antigen is not known.

The CDR3 extends over 13 amino acids. Between the trimmed V and J ends, which lost 1 base and 7 bases, there was a span of 8 bases. Germline loops: CDR1 DFQATT, CDR2 SNEGSKA (reference sequence). Peripheral blood was drawn, about 9.7 milliliters per donor. The chain carries TRBV20-1 and TRBJ1-6; D is ambiguous. What was sequenced was blood. The TCR comes from a man at least 80 years old in good health. CDR3 region: CSARGQVNSPLHF. The CDR3 DNA is TGCAGTGCTAGAGGGCAGGTCAATTCACCCCTCCACTTT.